This TCR beta chain is from a study of T-cell memory formation after mild COVID-19. Across the study: TCR clusters showed largely donor specificity. Broader study findings: CD4+ contracting clones were mainly CM and EM; CD8+ ones, EMRA. Prior to infection, memory already included some responding clones, suggesting cross-reactive memory joined.

This CDR3 is 11 amino acids long. The V gene lost 5 bases and the J gene lost 8 bases, with 9 bases spanning the gap. Germline V lookup: CDR1 SGHTA, CDR2 FQGNSA. Constant-segment primers were used for 5'RACE, and the resulting TCR alpha and TCR beta cDNA libraries carried sample barcodes and UMIs. From the 5' RACE reads, TCRdb called clonotypes with MiXCR, one entry per CDR3 protein. The sample yields approximately 270,000 distinct CDR3 sequences, roughly 16% seen once. This clonotype was counted between two and nine times. Its cognate antigen is unknown. The sequence derives from a man younger than 35 who had mild COVID-19 (a few samples of this study predate the infection). Cell type and time point are not known. Sequenced input: PBMCs or a T cell subset sorted from them (not recorded which). The chain employs TRBV7-2 and TRBJ1-2, with D maybe TRBD1 (6 bases). In nucleotides, the CDR3 is TGTGCCAGCAGCCCTGACAGGGGCTACACCTTC. This encodes CASSPDRGYTF.